Presented here are 13 T cell receptor beta chains from one specimen sequenced in a study of T-cell reconstitution after alpha-beta-depleted transplantation in children. The library targeted TCRbeta and was prepared with unique molecular identifiers. Each CDR3 protein gets one entry after TCRdb re-called the PCR reads with MiXCR. The sample yields around 490,000 distinct CDR3 sequences, more than 9.5% seen once. Specimen: PBMCs, mostly from graft donor cells, collected 180 days after TCRalphabeta/CD19-depleted stem cell transplant. The source is a female patient between 2 and 15 years old who had a stem cell transplant for aplastic anemia, so the T cells may come from the graft donor.

The chain carries TRBV5-1 and TRBJ2-2; TRBD2 matches at 7 bases. The CDR3 is made up of 17 amino acids. Germline CDR1 reads SGHRS; CDR2 reads YFSETQ. The J segment lost 0 bases and the V segment lost 4 bases, leaving 9 bases of the junction unmatched. The CDR3 DNA is TGCGCCAGCAGCCTGGATGGGGCGGGGGCGAACACCGGGGAGCTGTTTTTT. Its protein product is CASSLDGAGANTGELFF.

DNA of the CDR3: TGCGCCAGCAGCTGGCCACGGACAGGTTGGGGACTAGCAGTCACCGGGGAGCTGTTTTTT. Translated, it gives CASSWPRTGWGLAVTGELFF. The genes are TRBV5-1 and TRBJ2-2, with 9 bases that match TRBD2. The CDR3 totals 20 residues. J was trimmed by 4 bases and V by 3 bases; bases with no gene match: 19. Looked up from germline, CDR1 is SGHRS and CDR2 is YFSETQ.

The chain is built from TRBV18 and TRBJ1-1; the D is unclear. Germline V gene sequence: CDR1 KGHSH, CDR2 LQKENI. This CDR3 spans 13 amino acids. Trimming removed 4 bases at V and 1 base at J, with 7 bases between. CDR3 DNA: TGTGCCAGCTCACAGAATAAGAACACTGAAGCTTTCTTT. It yields the protein CASSQNKNTEAFF.

This clonotype was counted ten times or more. The V call is TRBV29-1, the J call TRBJ2-3; D gene ambiguous. V lost 7 bases to trimming and J lost 5 bases, with 13 bases between them. CDR1 SQVTM and CDR2 ANQGSEA come from the germline V gene. This CDR3 comprises 12 residues. The CDR3 sequence is CSGNRDKDTQYF. CDR3 bases: TGCAGCGGAAATCGAGACAAAGATACGCAGTATTTT.

This chain joins TRBV7-2 and TRBJ2-2; 13 bases are a match to TRBD2. V lost 2 bases, J lost 7 bases, and 4 bases stayed unmatched. This CDR3 has 16 amino acids. Germline CDR1 SGHTA, CDR2 FQGNSA. The CDR3 loop reads CASSLRLAGGVGELFF. Here the CDR3 DNA reads TGTGCCAGCAGCTTAAGACTAGCGGGAGGAGTCGGGGAGCTGTTTTTT.

This clonotype came up a few times. The chain couples TRBV12-3 or TRBV12-4 to TRBJ2-7; 8 bases align to TRBD2. V lost 3 bases and J lost 4; bases outside the gene matches: 2. The CDR3 sequence is 13 residues long. The CDR3: CASSLRLAYEQYF. The CDR3 nucleotides read TGTGCCAGCAGTTTGAGACTAGCGTACGAGCAGTACTTC.

This clonotype was picked up many times. The chain combines TRBV29-1 with TRBJ2-1; D is unresolved. V gave up 2 bases and J gave up 1 base, with 6 bases separating them. The V gene's germline CDR1 is SQVTM and CDR2 ANQGSEA. The CDR3 sequence is 13 residues long. This CDR3 reads CSVELVSYNEQFF. The DNA of the CDR3 is TGCAGCGTTGAATTGGTGTCCTACAATGAGCAGTTCTTC.

Of note for this clonotype: One end of the junction does not line up with germline, which may come from a read error. The gene calls are TRBV6-5 and TRBJ2-4, with D uncertain. CDR1 MNHEY and CDR2 SVGAGI come from the germline V gene. There are 18 residues in the CDR3. The CDR3 DNA follows: TGTGCCAGCAGTTACACGTGGCGTCACCCAGGAGCCAAAAACAGTCAGTACTTC. Encoded protein: CASSYTWRHPGAKNSQYF.

This clonotype was observed a handful of times. This chain links TRBV7-2 with TRBJ1-6, with 8 positions matching TRBD1. Germline values: CDR1 SGHTA, CDR2 FQGNSA. The CDR3 consists of 14 residues. V shed 5 bases and J 9 bases; nucleotides not matched to a gene: 6. This chain's CDR3 is CASSSQGAGSPLHF. The CDR3 DNA is TGTGCCAGCAGCAGCCAGGGGGCCGGTTCACCCCTCCACTTT.

In this sample, this clonotype turned up many times. The J gene is TRBJ1-1, the V gene TRBV12-3 or TRBV12-4; 7 nucleotides align to TRBD1. CDR3 size: 14 residues. With 5 bases clipped from V and 1 base from J, the junction kept 4 bases outside the gene matches. The chain's CDR3 is CASSPRTGNTEAFF. The CDR3 nucleotides read TGTGCCAGCAGTCCTCGGACAGGGAACACTGAAGCTTTCTTT.

V usage is TRBV5-5 and J usage is TRBJ2-6; a weak D match, TRBD1 (6 bases). Trimming took 1 base from V and 0 from J, leaving 8 bases between them. This CDR3 region has 16 residues. The germline V gene encodes CDR1 SGHKS and CDR2 YYEKEE (reference sequence). The CDR3 nucleotides read TGTGCCAGCAGCTTGCAGGGACACTCTGGGGCCAACGTCCTGACTTTC. Translation gives CASSLQGHSGANVLTF.

The J gene is TRBJ2-1, the V gene TRBV5-1; D might be TRBD2 (6 bases). Germline CDR1 SGHRS, CDR2 YFSETQ. The CDR3 sequence is 16 residues long. Between the trimmed V and J ends, which lost 0 bases and 3 bases, there was a span of 13 bases. The CDR3 coding sequence is TGCGCCAGCAGCTTGGTCGTCGGGACTGGCTACAATGAGCAGTTCTTC. Residues: CASSLVVGTGYNEQFF.

This clonotype was recorded many times. V gene TRBV29-1 combines with J gene TRBJ2-3; D perhaps matches TRBD2 (6 bases). Germline V gene lookup returns CDR1 SQVTM and CDR2 ANQGSEA. The CDR3 runs to 13 residues. V shed 3 bases and J shed 6 bases, with 13 bases lying between them. The CDR3 region has the DNA TGCAGCGTTGAGGGGGGTATAAAGGATACGCAGTATTTT. Translating gives CSVEGGIKDTQYF.